This TCR beta chain was documented in a study of blood T cell repertoires in COVID-19. Study context: The United States, Italy and Spain were the sources of the acute and convalescent COVID-19 samples.

Germline loops: CDR1 ENHRY, CDR2 SYGVKD. This CDR3 spans 16 amino acids. With 5 bases clipped from V and 1 base from J, the junction kept 5 bases outside the gene matches. This clone was recorded only once. Data came from immunoSEQ multiplex PCR; TCRdb stores just in-frame clones and leaves some out. The sample has 150,000 to 200,000 clones; roughly 87% are singletons. This rearrangement joins TRBV10-3 to TRBJ1-1, with TRBD1 identical over 12 bases. Specimen: peripheral blood. This receptor was identified in a human donor in a cohort sampled during active COVID-19. CDR3 protein: CAISYGTGGRNTEAFF. The CDR3 DNA follows: TGTGCCATCAGTTACGGGACAGGGGGCCGGAACACTGAAGCTTTCTTT.